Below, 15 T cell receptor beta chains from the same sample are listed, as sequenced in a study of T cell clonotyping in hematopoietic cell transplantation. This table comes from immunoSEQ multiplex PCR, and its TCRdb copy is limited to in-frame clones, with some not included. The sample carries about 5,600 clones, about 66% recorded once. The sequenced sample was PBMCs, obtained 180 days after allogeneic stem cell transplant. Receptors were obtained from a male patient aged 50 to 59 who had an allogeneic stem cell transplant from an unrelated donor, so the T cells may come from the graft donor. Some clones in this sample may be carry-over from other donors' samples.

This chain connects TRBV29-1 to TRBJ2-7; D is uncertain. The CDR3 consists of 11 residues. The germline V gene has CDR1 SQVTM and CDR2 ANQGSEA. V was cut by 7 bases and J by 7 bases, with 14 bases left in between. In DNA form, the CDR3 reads TGCAGCGCCGGAATGGGTTGGGAGCAGTACTTC. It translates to CSAGMGWEQYF.

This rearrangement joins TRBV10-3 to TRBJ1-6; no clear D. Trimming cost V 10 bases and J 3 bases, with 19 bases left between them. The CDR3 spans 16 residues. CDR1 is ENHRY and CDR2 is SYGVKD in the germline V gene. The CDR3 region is CASSQYPPRYNSPLHF. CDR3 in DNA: TGTGCCAGCAGCCAATACCCCCCCCGCTATAATTCACCCCTCCACTTT.

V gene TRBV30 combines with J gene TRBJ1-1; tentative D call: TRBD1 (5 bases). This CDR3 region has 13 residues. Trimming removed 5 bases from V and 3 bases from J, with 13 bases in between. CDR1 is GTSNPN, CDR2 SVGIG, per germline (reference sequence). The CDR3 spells CAWGRQSHTEAFF. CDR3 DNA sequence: TGTGCCTGGGGGAGACAGTCCCACACTGAAGCTTTCTTT. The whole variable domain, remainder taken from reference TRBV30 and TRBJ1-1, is SQTIHQWPATLVQPVGSPLSLECTVEGTSNPNLYWYRQAAGRGLQLLFYSVGIGQISSEVPQNLSASRPQDRQFILSSKKLLLSDSGFYLCAWGRQSHTEAFFGQGTRLTVV.

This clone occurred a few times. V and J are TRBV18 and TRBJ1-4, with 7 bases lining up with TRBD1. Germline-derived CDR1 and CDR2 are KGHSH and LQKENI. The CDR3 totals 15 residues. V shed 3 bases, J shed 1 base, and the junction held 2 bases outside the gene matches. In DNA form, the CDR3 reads TGTGCCAGCTCACCCAGGGACAGAACTAATGAAAAACTGTTTTTT. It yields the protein CASSPRDRTNEKLFF.

The CDR3 reads CASSEEEMNTEAFF. The CDR3 region has the DNA TGTGCCAGCAGTGAAGAGGAGATGAACACTGAAGCTTTCTTT. The rearrangement links TRBV6-1 to TRBJ1-1; D remains unclear. CDR1 is MNHNS, CDR2 SASEGT, per germline. V shed 1 base and J shed 0 bases, with 6 bases lying between them. The CDR3 has 14 residues.

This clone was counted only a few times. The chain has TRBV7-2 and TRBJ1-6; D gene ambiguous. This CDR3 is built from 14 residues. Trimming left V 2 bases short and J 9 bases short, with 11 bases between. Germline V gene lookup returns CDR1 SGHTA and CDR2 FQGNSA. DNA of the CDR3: TGTGCCAGCAGCTTATCCCTAAGCGGTTCACCCCTCCACTTT. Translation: CASSLSLSGSPLHF.

Here the CDR3 reads CASSLISRTGYNEQFF. Written as DNA, the CDR3 is TGTGCCAGCAGCTTAATAAGCCGGACAGGGTACAATGAGCAGTTCTTC. V usage is TRBV7-2 and J usage is TRBJ2-1; 8 bases are a match to TRBD1. J was trimmed by 4 bases and V by 2 bases; bases with no gene match: 7. The germline V gene has CDR1 SGHTA and CDR2 FQGNSA. CDR3 length: 16 residues.

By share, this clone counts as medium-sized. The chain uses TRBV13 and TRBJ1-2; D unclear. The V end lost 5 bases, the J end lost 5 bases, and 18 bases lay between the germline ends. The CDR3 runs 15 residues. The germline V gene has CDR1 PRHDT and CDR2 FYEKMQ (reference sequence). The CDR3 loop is CASSATHTVGYGYTF. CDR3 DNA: TGTGCCAGCAGCGCGACCCACACCGTCGGGTATGGCTACACCTTC.

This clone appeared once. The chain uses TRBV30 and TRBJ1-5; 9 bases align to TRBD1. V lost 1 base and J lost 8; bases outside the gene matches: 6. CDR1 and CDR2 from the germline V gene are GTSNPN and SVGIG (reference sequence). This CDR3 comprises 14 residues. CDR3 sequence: CAWSEDRGWKPQHF. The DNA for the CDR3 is TGTGCCTGGAGTGAGGACAGGGGATGGAAGCCCCAGCATTTT.

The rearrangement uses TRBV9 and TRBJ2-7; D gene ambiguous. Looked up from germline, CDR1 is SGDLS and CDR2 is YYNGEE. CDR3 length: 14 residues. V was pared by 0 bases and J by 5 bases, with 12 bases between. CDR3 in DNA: TGTGCCAGCAGCGTAGCTAGGTCTACCCACGAGCAGTACTTC. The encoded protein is CASSVARSTHEQYF.

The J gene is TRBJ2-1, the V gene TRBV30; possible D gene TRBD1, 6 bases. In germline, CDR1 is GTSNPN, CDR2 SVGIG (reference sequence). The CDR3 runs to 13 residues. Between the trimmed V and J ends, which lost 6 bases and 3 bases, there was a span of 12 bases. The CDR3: CACQQGFYNEQFF. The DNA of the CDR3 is TGTGCCTGCCAACAGGGATTCTACAATGAGCAGTTCTTC.

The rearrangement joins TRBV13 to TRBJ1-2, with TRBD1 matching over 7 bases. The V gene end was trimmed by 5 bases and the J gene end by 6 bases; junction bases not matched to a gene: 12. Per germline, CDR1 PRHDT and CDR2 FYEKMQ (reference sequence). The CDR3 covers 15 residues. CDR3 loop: CASSIQWDSGDGYTF. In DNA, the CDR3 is TGTGCCAGCAGCATCCAATGGGACAGCGGAGATGGCTACACCTTC.

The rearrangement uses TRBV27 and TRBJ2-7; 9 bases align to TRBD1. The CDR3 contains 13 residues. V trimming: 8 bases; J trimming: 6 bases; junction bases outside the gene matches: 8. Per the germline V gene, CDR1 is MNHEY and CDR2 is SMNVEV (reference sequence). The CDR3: CASAGQGMREQYF. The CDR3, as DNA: TGTGCCAGCGCGGGACAGGGAATGCGCGAGCAGTACTTC.

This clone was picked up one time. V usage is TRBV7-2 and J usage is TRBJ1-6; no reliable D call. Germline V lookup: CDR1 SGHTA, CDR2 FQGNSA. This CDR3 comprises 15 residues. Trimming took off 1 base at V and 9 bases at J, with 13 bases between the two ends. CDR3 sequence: CASSLGLGEASPLHF. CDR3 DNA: TGTGCCAGCAGCTTAGGACTCGGGGAGGCTTCACCCCTCCACTTT.

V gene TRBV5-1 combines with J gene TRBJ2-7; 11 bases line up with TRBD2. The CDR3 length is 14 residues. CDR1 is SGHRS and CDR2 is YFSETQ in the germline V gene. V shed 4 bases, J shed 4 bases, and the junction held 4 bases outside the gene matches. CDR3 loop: CASSAGLADYEQYF. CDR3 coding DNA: TGCGCCAGCAGCGCGGGACTAGCGGATTACGAGCAGTACTTC.